This T cell receptor (beta chain) was captured in a study of cytomegalovirus exposure and HLA in healthy donors. Study results and limitations: Earlier analysis found most TCR beta V segments productive about 87% or about 30% of the time.

It was with 60 Vbeta and 13 Jbeta primers that the PCR ran. Data came from immunoSEQ multiplex PCR; TCRdb stores just in-frame clones and leaves some out. The data show more than 95,000 clones, with about four fifths seen just once and over 12% held by the top ten. As for this clone: Its antigen is not identified.

Unmatched junction bases numbered 5, after V lost 4 bases and J lost 1 base. CDR1 is SGHRS, CDR2 YFSETQ, per germline. The CDR3 sequence is 16 residues long. The chain uses TRBV5-1 and TRBJ2-5; TRBD2 matches 12 bases. The sequencing sample was made of PBMCs. The clonotype comes from a woman between 70 and 85 years old in good health and CMV-seropositive. In DNA, the CDR3 is TGCGCCAGCAGCGCGTCTAGCGGGGGGGCCCAAGAGACCCAGTACTTC. Its translation is CASSASSGGAQETQYF.